This entry lists 31 T cell receptor beta chains sequenced from one sample in a study of cytomegalovirus exposure and HLA in healthy donors. The PCR employed 60 Vbeta primers together with 13 Jbeta primers. TCRdb keeps only in-frame clones here, not all; method: immunoSEQ multiplex PCR. The table includes about 150,000 clones, approximately 73% detected once. The sequenced sample consisted of PBMCs. These receptors all stem from a woman aged 18-29 years in good health and CMV-seronegative.

This clone occurred once. This chain links TRBV6-5 with TRBJ2-1, with D perhaps TRBD2 (5 bases). Germline V gene lookup returns CDR1 MNHEY and CDR2 SVGAGI. CDR3 length equals 15 residues. The V gene lost 0 bases and the J gene lost 7 bases, with 13 bases spanning the gap. DNA of the CDR3: TGTGCCAGCAGTTACTCGCTTTTTGGCGGGAATGAGCAGTTCTTC. It specifies CASSYSLFGGNEQFF.

This chain uses TRBV9 with TRBJ2-1; D is undetermined. Trimming removed 4 bases from V and 2 bases from J, with 16 bases in between. The CDR3 contains 16 residues. Germline values: CDR1 SGDLS, CDR2 YYNGEE. CDR3 bases: TGTGCCAGCAGCCTTCTCGGTGTCTCGGCCTACAATGAGCAGTTCTTC. Protein product: CASSLLGVSAYNEQFF. Full variable domain (remainder filled in from reference TRBV9 and TRBJ2-1): DSGVTQTPKHLITATGQRVTLRCSPRSGDLSVYWYQQSLDQGLQFLIQYYNGEERAKGNILERFSAQQFPDLHSELNLSSLELGDSALYFCASSLLGVSAYNEQFFGPGTRLTVL.

This chain joins TRBV27 and TRBJ1-6, with 7 nucleotides matching TRBD1. Germline CDR1 reads MNHEY; CDR2 reads SMNVEV (reference sequence). Trimming took 3 bases from V and 4 from J; bases not matched to a gene: 6. The CDR3 is 16 amino acids. CDR3 amino acids: CASSLKGARYNSPLHF. The CDR3 DNA reads as TGTGCCAGCAGTTTGAAGGGGGCCCGGTATAATTCACCCCTCCACTTT.

The rearrangement uses TRBV27 and TRBJ2-5; 12 bases map to TRBD2. Trimming cost V 5 bases and J 6 bases; bases outside gene matches: 7. The CDR3 has 15 residues. Per the germline V gene, CDR1 is MNHEY and CDR2 is SMNVEV (reference sequence). The CDR3 protein is CASSPLAGGPKTQYF. CDR3 coding DNA: TGTGCCAGCAGTCCCCTAGCGGGGGGGCCTAAGACCCAGTACTTC.

The rearrangement links TRBV7-9 to TRBJ1-2; TRBD1 aligns across 9 bases. CDR1 is SEHNR and CDR2 is FQNEAQ in the germline V gene (reference sequence). The CDR3 is 15 amino acids. Trimming took 1 base from V and 4 from J; bases not matched to a gene: 4. CDR3 sequence (DNA): TGTGCCAGCAGCTTAGAAGGGACAGGGAGCTATGGCTACACCTTC. The encoded protein is CASSLEGTGSYGYTF.

This clone was seen a single time. Compared with germline, one end of the junction differs, possibly owing to a read error. Other DNA sequences in the sample encode the same CDR3. The V call is TRBV5-6, the J call TRBJ1-2, with a possible D match to TRBD1 (5 bases). Germline V gene data show CDR1 as SGHDT and CDR2 as YYEEEE. This CDR3 contains 15 residues. For the CDR3, the DNA is TGTGCCAGCAGCTTGTATTCGCAGGGCCAGGGAGGCTACACCTTT. Protein sequence: CASSLYSQGQGGYTF.

There are a few counts of this clone. This chain connects TRBV9 to TRBJ2-1; D gene ambiguous. V shed 0 bases and J shed 5 bases, with 9 bases lying between them. The CDR3 contains 14 residues. Germline V gene data show CDR1 as SGDLS and CDR2 as YYNGEE. DNA for the CDR3: TGTGCCAGCAGCGTAGCGGTTAGTAACAATGAGCAGTTCTTC. This sequence encodes CASSVAVSNNEQFF.

V and J are TRBV7-6 and TRBJ2-7, with D tentatively TRBD1 (6 bases). This CDR3 comprises 13 residues. CDR1 and CDR2 (germline): SGHVS, FNYEAQ. V lost 3 bases and J lost 6, with 12 bases in between. The CDR3 sequence: CASSLTDRLEQYF. The CDR3 nucleotides are TGTGCCAGCAGCTTGACCGACAGGCTCGAGCAGTACTTC.

This clone was observed a handful of times. V gene TRBV28 combines with J gene TRBJ2-7, with D tentatively TRBD2 (6 bases). This CDR3 is 14 amino acids long. Germline CDR1 MDHEN, CDR2 SYDVKM. The V gene lost 4 bases and the J gene lost 2 bases, with 12 bases spanning the gap. The CDR3 nucleotides read TGTGCCAGCAGTTCCGCGGGGCCTCCCTACGAGCAGTACGTC. Amino acid sequence: CASSSAGPPYEQYV.

This clone appeared a few times. The chain couples TRBV27 to TRBJ2-7, with 9 bases lining up with TRBD1. The CDR3 totals 14 residues. The V gene's germline CDR1 is MNHEY and CDR2 SMNVEV (reference sequence). The V gene end was trimmed by 6 bases and the J gene end by 4 bases; junction bases not matched to a gene: 7. CDR3 in amino acids: CASRITGGGYEQYF. The CDR3 DNA reads as TGTGCCAGCAGGATAACAGGGGGCGGATACGAGCAGTACTTC.

This clone was observed a few times. The gene calls are TRBV12-5 and TRBJ1-1; a weak D match, TRBD1 (6 bases). The CDR3 covers 15 residues. Trimming took 1 base from V and 6 from J, leaving 15 bases between them. Looked up from germline, CDR1 is LGHNT and CDR2 is FRNRAP. CDR3 sequence: CASGLAYRAVPEAFF. Here the CDR3 DNA reads TGTGCTAGTGGTTTGGCATACAGGGCGGTCCCTGAAGCTTTCTTT.

Only a few counts were recorded for this clone. This rearrangement joins TRBV2 to TRBJ1-3; 9 bases match TRBD1. CDR1 and CDR2 from the germline V gene are SNHLY and FYNNEI. The CDR3 loop spans 16 amino acids. J gave up 0 bases and V 6 bases, and 6 bases lay outside the gene matches. CDR3 loop: CASRPGQGDSGNTIYF. The CDR3 DNA reads TGTGCCAGCAGGCCGGGACAGGGCGACTCTGGAAACACCATATATTTT.

The count of this clone is one. This chain joins TRBV7-9 and TRBJ1-1; 10 nucleotides match TRBD1. The CDR3 has 15 residues. Germline V CDR1 and CDR2: SEHNR, FQNEAQ (reference sequence). Unmatched junction bases numbered 4, after V lost 5 bases and J lost 1 base. CDR3 region: CASSLRQGANTEAFF. CDR3 DNA: TGTGCCAGCAGCCTACGACAGGGGGCGAACACTGAAGCTTTCTTT. The full variable domain, with the rest looked up from reference TRBV7-9 and TRBJ1-1, is DTGVSQNPRHKITKRGQNVTFRCDPISEHNRLYWYRQTLGQGPEFLTYFQNEAQLEKSRLLSDRFSAERPKGSFSTLEIQRTEQGDSAMYLCASSLRQGANTEAFFGQGTRLTVV.

The CDR3 nucleotides are TGTGCCAGCTCACCCGAGGGACAGTTGAACACTGAAGCTTTCTTT. Its protein is CASSPEGQLNTEAFF. The rearrangement links TRBV18 to TRBJ1-1; 7 bases line up with TRBD1. Germline assignment: CDR1 KGHSH and CDR2 LQKENI. Trimming took 3 bases from V and 0 from J; bases not matched to a gene: 4. The CDR3 runs 15 residues.

The V call is TRBV6-4, the J call TRBJ1-5; no firm D call. Trimming shortened V by 2 bases and J by 0 bases, and 5 bases separated the two germline ends. The germline CDR1 and CDR2 sequences are MRHNA and SNTAGT. The CDR3 contains 14 residues. The CDR3, as DNA: TGTGCCAGCAGTGACGGCCTTAGCAATCAGCCCCAGCATTTT. Translating gives CASSDGLSNQPQHF.

The V and J genes are TRBV10-2 and TRBJ1-5; 7 bases line up with TRBD1. Germline V gives CDR1 WSHSY, CDR2 SAAADI. This CDR3 region has 15 residues. V lost 3 bases, J lost 1 base, and 3 bases stayed unmatched. The CDR3 DNA reads as TGCGCCAGCAGTGACTCGACAGGGAGCAATCAGCCCCAGCATTTT. It yields the protein CASSDSTGSNQPQHF.

The rearrangement joins TRBV9 to TRBJ1-5, with D possibly being TRBD1 (6 bases). Trimming removed 3 bases at V and 6 bases at J, with 16 bases between. The germline gives CDR1 SGDLS, CDR2 YYNGEE. This CDR3 has 15 residues. The DNA for the CDR3 is TGTGCCAGCAGCGCTGATTACAGGGTGAGTCAGCCCCAGCATTTT. This translates into CASSADYRVSQPQHF.

The V and J genes are TRBV5-8 and TRBJ2-1; 14 bases are a match to TRBD2. This CDR3 has 16 amino acids. V was clipped by 6 bases and J by 7 bases; unmatched bases: 9. Germline assignment: CDR1 SGHTS and CDR2 YDEGEE. In DNA, the CDR3 is TGTGCCAGCACCAAGGGAAGGACTAGCGGGAGGAATGAGCAGTTCTTC. Its protein product is CASTKGRTSGRNEQFF.

As to this clone: The sample contains more than one DNA sequence encoding this CDR3. The chain joins TRBV6-5 to TRBJ1-6; 7 bases map to TRBD1. The ends lost 3 bases at V and 7 bases at J; junction bases unmatched: 3. This CDR3 is built from 14 residues. Germline CDR1 reads MNHEY; CDR2 reads SVGAGI. This chain's CDR3 is CASSYRGPNSPLHF. CDR3 nucleotides: TGTGCCAGCAGTTATAGGGGGCCCAATTCACCCCTCCACTTT.

The genes are TRBV7-9 and TRBJ1-1, with 9 bases lining up with TRBD1. The germline V gene has CDR1 SEHNR and CDR2 FQNEAQ (reference sequence). The J segment lost 13 bases and the V segment lost 5 bases, leaving 5 bases of the junction unmatched. The CDR3 sequence is 11 residues long. In DNA form, the CDR3 reads TGTGCCAGCAGCCTGGACAGGGGAGTTTTCTTT. It translates to CASSLDRGVFF.

V gene TRBV10-1 combines with J gene TRBJ2-7; TRBD2 aligns across 10 bases. The germline gives CDR1 WNHNN, CDR2 SYGVQD (reference sequence). CDR3 size: 14 residues. Losses at the gene ends were 5 bases for V and 6 bases for J; bases not matched to a gene: 7. The CDR3: CASSTPAGGREQYV. The CDR3, as DNA: TGCGCCAGCAGTACGCCAGCGGGAGGGCGCGAGCAGTACGTC.

V and J are TRBV7-8 and TRBJ2-7, with 7 bases aligning to TRBD1. The CDR3 loop spans 14 amino acids. J gave up 6 bases and V 5 bases, and 10 bases lay outside the gene matches. Looked up from germline, CDR1 is SGHVS and CDR2 is FQNEAQ. The CDR3: CASSPRQGSGEQYV. The CDR3 nucleotides are TGTGCCAGCAGCCCCCGACAGGGAAGTGGCGAGCAGTACGTC.

The chain links TRBV7-2 to TRBJ1-3, with a tentative D call TRBD1 (6 bases). Germline V gene data show CDR1 as SGHTA and CDR2 as FQGNSA. The CDR3 covers 15 residues. V shed 4 bases and J shed 5 bases, with 15 bases lying between them. The CDR3 loop is CASSSDSGYRNTIYF. CDR3 nucleotide sequence: TGTGCCAGCAGCTCGGACAGCGGATATCGAAACACCATATATTTT.

This clone showed up just a few times. The chain links TRBV9 to TRBJ2-5; tentatively, D is TRBD1 (6 bases). V was clipped by 3 bases and J by 4 bases, with 7 bases between them. The germline gives CDR1 SGDLS, CDR2 YYNGEE. There are 12 residues in the CDR3. DNA for the CDR3: TGTGCCAGCAGCGAAGGGGGAGAGACCCAGTACTTC. It translates to CASSEGGETQYF.

In its sample, this clone was seen a few times. The V call is TRBV19, the J call TRBJ2-5; 9 bases map to TRBD1. The CDR3 has 14 amino acids. Per the germline V gene, CDR1 is LNHDA and CDR2 is SQIVND (reference sequence). The V segment lost 3 bases and the J segment 4 bases; nucleotides outside the gene matches: 3. CDR3 DNA: TGTGCCAGTAGTATGTCGGACAGGGGAGAGACCCAGTACTTC. It yields the protein CASSMSDRGETQYF.

This clone came up a few times. Compared with germline, one end of the junction differs, possibly owing to a read error. The V gene is TRBV19, the J gene TRBJ2-6; D is possibly TRBD1 (6 bases). This CDR3 spans 18 amino acids. Germline V gene lookup returns CDR1 LNHDA and CDR2 SQIVND (reference sequence). The CDR3 loop reads CASSIRRQASSGANGLTF. The CDR3 region has the DNA TGTGCCAGTAGTATAAGAAGACAGGCCAGCTCTGGGGCCAACGGCCTGACTTTC.

The chain couples TRBV10-3 to TRBJ2-3, with 8 bases that match TRBD1. The length of the CDR3 is 13 residues. V lost 9 bases, J lost 4 bases, and 6 bases stayed unmatched. Germline V gives CDR1 ENHRY, CDR2 SYGVKD. CDR3 loop: CAISGGMSDTQYF. Written as DNA, the CDR3 is TGTGCCATTTCAGGGGGCATGTCAGATACGCAGTATTTT.

Only a few counts were recorded for this clone. This CDR3 is CASSYSRLGGYGYTF. The CDR3 nucleotides are TGTGCCAGCAGTTACTCGAGATTAGGGGGCTACGGCTACACCTTC. The chain links TRBV6-5 to TRBJ1-2, with 7 bases matching TRBD1. Germline-derived CDR1 and CDR2 are MNHEY and SVGAGI. CDR3 length: 15 residues. The V gene end was trimmed by 0 bases and the J gene end by 8 bases; junction bases not matched to a gene: 9.

The gene calls are TRBV19 and TRBJ1-1; 8 bases map to TRBD1. CDR1 and CDR2 (germline): LNHDA, SQIVND (reference sequence). Trimming at V came to 3 bases and at J to 0 bases, leaving 3 bases not matched to a gene. The CDR3 consists of 15 residues. The CDR3 protein is CASSMGTGLNTEAFF. The CDR3 DNA follows: TGTGCCAGTAGTATGGGGACAGGTTTGAACACTGAAGCTTTCTTT.

The V and J genes are TRBV4-3 and TRBJ1-4; D might be TRBD1 (6 bases). The germline gives CDR1 LGHNA, CDR2 YSLEER. This CDR3 is 15 amino acids long. The germline V and J ends were trimmed by 2 bases and 8 bases, with 15 bases remaining between them. CDR3 sequence reads: CASSQLTGLDEKLFF. CDR3 in DNA: TGCGCCAGCAGCCAACTCACAGGGCTGGACGAAAAACTGTTTTTT.

The chain links TRBV28 to TRBJ1-1; D is perhaps TRBD1 (6 bases). The V gene lost 6 bases and the J gene lost 0 bases, with 23 bases spanning the gap. CDR1 is MDHEN, CDR2 SYDVKM, per germline. The length of the CDR3 is 18 residues. The chain's CDR3 is CASSSGGHRKNMNTEAFF. The CDR3 DNA sequence: TGTGCCAGCAGCAGCGGGGGACACAGAAAAAACATGAACACTGAAGCTTTCTTT. Full variable domain (outside the CDR3, taken from reference TRBV28 and TRBJ1-1): DVKVTQSSRYLVKRTGEKVFLECVQDMDHENMFWYRQDPGLGLRLIYFSYDVKMKEKGDIPEGYSVSREKKERFSLILESASTNQTSMYLCASSSGGHRKNMNTEAFFGQGTRLTVV.